This is a list of T cell receptor beta chains from one sample in a study of CD8 T cells in ankylosing spondylitis. A single record per CDR3 protein comes from TCRdb applying MiXCR to the 5' RACE reads. Of around 320,000 distinct CDR3 sequences listed, less than 25% were seen once; the top ten hold roughly 3.6%. Sequenced sample: blood, either unsorted or a sorted T cell fraction (not recorded which). The receptors were sampled from a female donor with ankylosing spondylitis or in good health (not recorded which). The CDR3 runs from the conserved cysteine through the conserved F or W. The D gene is left open where the match is weak. Part of the rows lack a size; the others show once, few, many or a class for expanded clones.

J: TRBJ1-4; D: -; V: TRBV4-3; size: few; CDR3: CASSLAGGTKKLFF; DNA: TGCGCCAGCAGTCTCGCCGGGGGGACGAAAAAACTGTTTTTT
J: TRBJ2-5; D: -; V: TRBV7-8; size: -; CDR3: CASSLVWYGAQETQYF; DNA: TGTGCCAGCAGCTTAGTTTGGTACGGGGCGCAAGAGACCCAGTACTTC
J: TRBJ1-2; D: TRBD1; V: TRBV28; size: -; CDR3: CASSLGGQGDGYTF; DNA: TGTGCCAGCAGTTTAGGCGGACAGGGGGATGGCTACACCTTC
J: TRBJ2-1; D: -; V: TRBV18; size: -; CDR3: CASSTPPLGGAHNEQFF; DNA: TGTGCCAGCTCTACCCCTCCTCTGGGTGGGGCACACAATGAGCAGTTCTTC
J: TRBJ2-3; D: -; V: TRBV7-8; size: -; CDR3: CASSGLVGADTQYF; DNA: TGTGCCAGCAGCGGGCTAGTGGGCGCAGATACGCAGTATTTT
J: TRBJ2-3; D: TRBD2; V: TRBV29-1; size: few; CDR3: CSVHREGGTDTQYF; DNA: TGCAGCGTCCATCGGGAGGGGGGCACAGATACGCAGTATTTT
J: TRBJ2-1; D: TRBD2; V: TRBV6-1; size: -; CDR3: CASSGGSYYNEQFF; DNA: TGTGCCAGCAGCGGCGGGAGTTACTACAATGAGCAGTTCTTC
J: TRBJ2-2; D: -; V: TRBV12-3/TRBV12-4; size: -; CDR3: CASSLRGLNTGELFF; DNA: TGTGCCAGCAGTTTACGTGGGTTGAACACCGGGGAGCTGTTTTTT
J: TRBJ1-5; D: -; V: TRBV6-1; size: -; CDR3: CANGGRLNQPQHF; DNA: TGTGCCAACGGCGGACGGCTCAATCAGCCCCAGCATTTT
J: TRBJ2-1; D: -; V: TRBV12-3/TRBV12-4; size: few; CDR3: CASSLHRDLHGNEQFF; DNA: TGTGCCAGCAGTTTACATCGGGATTTACACGGCAATGAGCAGTTCTTC
J: TRBJ1-6; D: -; V: TRBV10-3; size: many; CDR3: CAISEAPGSPLHF; DNA: TGTGCCATCAGTGAGGCCCCCGGTTCGCCCCTCCACTTT
J: TRBJ2-1; D: TRBD2; V: TRBV11-3; size: -; CDR3: CASSLGLAANNEQFF; DNA: TGTGCCAGCAGCCTGGGACTAGCGGCGAACAATGAGCAGTTCTTC
J: TRBJ2-1; D: -; V: TRBV11-3; size: -; CDR3: CASSLEASLTSYNEQFF; DNA: TGTGCCAGCAGCTTAGAGGCTAGCCTTACCTCCTACAATGAGCAGTTCTTC
J: TRBJ2-1; D: -; V: TRBV7-9; size: few; CDR3: CASSDGTGYNEQFF; DNA: TGTGCCAGCAGCGATGGGACGGGGTACAATGAGCAGTTCTTC
J: TRBJ1-1; D: TRBD1; V: TRBV12-3/TRBV12-4; size: -; CDR3: CASSPKQGANTEAFF; DNA: TGTGCCAGCAGCCCTAAGCAGGGGGCGAACACTGAAGCTTTCTTT
J: TRBJ1-2; D: -; V: TRBV5-1; size: few; CDR3: CASSLGTNAGYGYTF; DNA: TGCGCCAGCAGCTTGGGGACAAACGCGGGCTATGGCTACACCTTC
J: TRBJ1-4; D: TRBD1; V: TRBV12-3/TRBV12-4; size: few; CDR3: CASSQTGRREKLFF; DNA: TGTGCCAGCAGCCAGACAGGGCGGCGGGAAAAACTGTTTTTT
J: TRBJ2-5; D: -; V: TRBV10-3; size: many; CDR3: CAITPGREETQYF; DNA: TGTGCCATCACCCCCGGCAGAGAAGAGACCCAGTACTTC
J: TRBJ1-4; D: TRBD1; V: TRBV20-1; size: many; CDR3: CSASRVQGFGEKLFF; DNA: TGCAGTGCTAGTAGGGTACAGGGGTTCGGAGAAAAACTGTTTTTT
J: TRBJ1-4; D: -; V: TRBV4-3; size: few; CDR3: CASSQRGALEKLFF; DNA: TGCGCCAGCAGCCAACGGGGGGCTCTTGAAAAACTGTTTTTT
J: TRBJ2-3; D: -; V: TRBV10-3; size: -; CDR3: CAISAGLTTDTQYF; DNA: TGTGCCATCAGTGCGGGACTCACCACAGATACGCAGTATTTT
J: TRBJ2-5; D: -; V: TRBV7-8; size: few; CDR3: CASSLGLGAYVYF; DNA: TGTGCCAGCAGCTTAGGGCTGGGGGCCTACGTGTACTTC
J: TRBJ2-1; D: -; V: TRBV20-1; size: many; CDR3: CSARDHEDSRDNEQFF; DNA: TGCAGTGCTAGAGATCACGAGGACTCCCGTGACAATGAGCAGTTCTTC
J: TRBJ2-5; D: -; V: TRBV7-7; size: -; CDR3: CASSRQQQETQYF; DNA: TGTGCCAGCAGCCGACAGCAGCAAGAGACCCAGTACTTC
J: TRBJ2-6; D: -; V: TRBV12-3/TRBV12-4; size: -; CDR3: CASCGDAGANVLTF; DNA: TGTGCCAGCTGTGGGGACGCTGGGGCCAACGTCCTGACTTTC
J: TRBJ2-5; D: -; V: TRBV7-2; size: -; CDR3: CASSLRSGAVQETQYF; DNA: TGTGCCAGCAGCTTACGTAGCGGTGCAGTTCAAGAGACCCAGTACTTC